The rows below give T cell receptor beta chains drawn from one sample of a study of T-cell memory formation after mild COVID-19. TCRdb itself ran the 5' RACE reads through MiXCR, one entry per CDR3 protein. The sample has some 70,000 distinct CDR3 sequences, approximately 15% seen once. The sample comprised PBMCs or a T cell subset sorted from them (not recorded which). These receptor sequences come from an adult woman who had mild COVID-19 (a few samples of this study predate the infection). Cell type and time point are not known. Each CDR3 is given with its conserved first and last residue. Fields, in order: J gene, V gene, D gene, clone size, CDR3 protein, CDR3 DNA. D genes are given only for firm matches. Clone size is given for some rows only: seen once, a few or many times, or a class if the clone is expanded.

TRBJ2-1	TRBV11-3	TRBD2	few	CASSDTSGSSYNEQFF	TGTGCCAGCAGCGACACTAGCGGGAGCTCCTACAATGAGCAGTTCTTC
TRBJ2-7	TRBV13	.	few	CASSRGGVSSEQYF	TGTGCCAGCAGCCGAGGGGGAGTTTCGAGTGAGCAGTACTTC
TRBJ1-2	TRBV5-4	.	few	CASSFGGVNYGYTF	TGTGCCAGCAGCTTTGGAGGGGTTAACTATGGCTACACCTTC
TRBJ2-7	TRBV29-1	TRBD2	few	CSAWTSGSPLGEQYF	TGCAGCGCCTGGACTAGCGGGAGTCCATTGGGTGAGCAGTACTTC
TRBJ1-2	TRBV12-3/TRBV12-4	.	few	CASPAVFGGYTF	TGTGCCAGCCCGGCAGTATTCGGCGGCTACACCTTC
TRBJ2-7	TRBV7-9	.	few	CASSSDNYEQYF	TGTGCCAGCAGCTCAGACAACTACGAGCAGTACTTC
TRBJ2-2	TRBV7-9	TRBD1	few	CASSPRDRANTGELFF	TGTGCCAGCAGCCCCCGGGACAGGGCGAACACCGGGGAGCTGTTTTTT
TRBJ2-7	TRBV13	TRBD2	.	CASSLGLAGGRSEQYF	TGTGCCAGCAGCTTAGGACTAGCGGGAGGGAGGAGTGAGCAGTACTTC
TRBJ2-7	TRBV12-3/TRBV12-4	.	.	CASSPGAYGYEQYF	TGTGCCAGCAGCCCGGGGGCCTACGGCTACGAGCAGTACTTC
TRBJ2-7	TRBV6-5	.	few	CASSSPGPPSYEQYF	TGTGCCAGCAGTAGCCCGGGGCCACCCTCCTACGAGCAGTACTTC
TRBJ2-1	TRBV7-9	.	.	CASSWLLDSGEQFF	TGTGCCAGCAGCTGGCTATTGGACAGCGGGGAGCAGTTCTTC
TRBJ2-5	TRBV24-1	TRBD1	few	CATSGWQGDPETQYF	TGTGCCACCAGTGGGTGGCAGGGGGATCCTGAGACCCAGTACTTC
TRBJ2-1	TRBV27	TRBD2	.	CASSLLAGTYNEQFF	TGTGCCAGCAGTCTCCTAGCGGGAACCTACAATGAGCAGTTCTTC
TRBJ2-2	TRBV7-9	.	few	CASSLRIANTGELFF	TGTGCCAGCAGCTTAAGGATCGCGAACACCGGGGAGCTGTTTTTT
TRBJ2-1	TRBV29-1	.	.	CSVDIFPRLADEQFF	TGCAGCGTTGATATCTTCCCGCGCCTTGCAGATGAGCAGTTCTTC
TRBJ2-7	TRBV7-9	TRBD2	.	CASSTTSGVYEQYF	TGTGCCAGCAGCACTACTAGCGGGGTCTACGAGCAGTACTTC
TRBJ2-1	TRBV20-1	TRBD2	many	CSAFGLAGGQNEQFF	TGCAGTGCCTTCGGACTAGCGGGGGGGCAGAATGAGCAGTTCTTC
TRBJ2-7	TRBV7-9	.	.	CASSSGLVKYEQYF	TGTGCCAGCAGCTCAGGACTCGTTAAGTACGAGCAGTACTTC
TRBJ2-2	TRBV4-3	TRBD1	.	CASSARTGWTGELFF	TGCGCCAGCAGCGCTCGGACAGGGTGGACCGGGGAGCTGTTTTTT
TRBJ1-2	TRBV6-1	.	few	CASSDHRDVDYGYTF	TGTGCCAGCAGTGATCATCGGGATGTCGACTATGGCTACACCTTC
TRBJ2-3	TRBV5-4	.	.	CASSLPRAADTQYF	TGTGCCAGCAGCTTGCCTAGGGCCGCAGATACGCAGTATTTT
TRBJ2-3	TRBV28	TRBD2	.	CASSPSGGTQYF	TGTGCCAGCAGCCCTAGCGGGGGTACGCAGTATTTT
TRBJ2-3	TRBV5-1	.	many	CASSLVGTDTQYF	TGCGCCAGCAGCTTGGTCGGGACAGATACGCAGTATTTT
TRBJ2-5	TRBV9	TRBD2	.	CASSSWTSGQETQYF	TGTGCCAGCAGCTCCTGGACTAGCGGGCAAGAGACCCAGTACTTC
TRBJ1-1	TRBV20-1	TRBD1	few	CSASDWDRTIFEAFF	TGCAGTGCTAGTGACTGGGACAGAACAATATTTGAAGCTTTCTTT
TRBJ1-1	TRBV12-3/TRBV12-4	.	.	CASSFGKTEAFF	TGTGCCAGCAGTTTCGGCAAGACTGAAGCTTTCTTT
TRBJ1-6	TRBV7-8	TRBD1	few	CASSSGQGAISPLHF	TGTGCCAGCAGCTCCGGACAGGGAGCAATCTCACCCCTCCACTTT